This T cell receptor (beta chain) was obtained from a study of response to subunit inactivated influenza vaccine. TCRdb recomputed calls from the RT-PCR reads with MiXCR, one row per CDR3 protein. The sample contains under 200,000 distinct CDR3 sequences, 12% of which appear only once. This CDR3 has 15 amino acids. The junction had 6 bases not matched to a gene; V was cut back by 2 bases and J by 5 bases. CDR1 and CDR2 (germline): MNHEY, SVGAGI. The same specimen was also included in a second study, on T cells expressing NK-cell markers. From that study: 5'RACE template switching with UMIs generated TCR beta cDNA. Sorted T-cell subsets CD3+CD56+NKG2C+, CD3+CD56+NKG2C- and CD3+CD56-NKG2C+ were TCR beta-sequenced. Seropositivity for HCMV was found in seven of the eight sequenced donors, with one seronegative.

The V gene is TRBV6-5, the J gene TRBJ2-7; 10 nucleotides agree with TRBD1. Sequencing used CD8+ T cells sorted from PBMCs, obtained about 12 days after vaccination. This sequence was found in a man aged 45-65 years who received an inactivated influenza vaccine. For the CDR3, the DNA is TGTGCCAGCAGTTACACCGGGACAGGGGCTCACGAGCAGTACTTC. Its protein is CASSYTGTGAHEQYF.